These T cell receptor beta chains were read from a single sample in a study of blood T cells in healthy people across ages. TCRdb re-derived calls from the 5' RACE reads in MiXCR, one entry per CDR3 protein. The sample lists fewer than 900,000 distinct CDR3 sequences; about 52% were seen once. The sequenced sample was blood. Every receptor here comes from an older woman in good health. Both conserved end residues are part of each CDR3. D genes are given only for firm matches. Expanded clones are given a class, and other clones once, few, many or no size at all.

CDR3 length: 13; J gene: .; clone size: .; V gene: TRBV27; D gene: .; CDR3 protein: CASSFGLFTEQYF
CDR3 length: 17; J gene: TRBJ2-7; clone size: few; V gene: TRBV21-1; D gene: .; CDR3 protein: CASSSARLAGTTYEQYF
CDR3 length: 14; J gene: TRBJ1-2; clone size: .; V gene: TRBV20-1; D gene: TRBD1; CDR3 protein: CSARDLDRVYGYTF
CDR3 length: 13; J gene: TRBJ1-1; clone size: .; V gene: TRBV12-3/TRBV12-4; D gene: .; CDR3 protein: CASRATGINEAFF
CDR3 length: 18; J gene: TRBJ2-5; clone size: many; V gene: TRBV7-2; D gene: .; CDR3 protein: CASSLGGSGSTSGETQYF
CDR3 length: 14; J gene: TRBJ1-1; clone size: .; V gene: TRBV29-1; D gene: .; CDR3 protein: CSVGGPGSGSEAFF
CDR3 length: 15; J gene: TRBJ2-1; clone size: few; V gene: TRBV12-3/TRBV12-4; D gene: TRBD2; CDR3 protein: CASSLGAGGLNEQFF
CDR3 length: 15; J gene: TRBJ2-7; clone size: .; V gene: TRBV28; D gene: TRBD2; CDR3 protein: CASRLAGVAYNEQYF
CDR3 length: 15; J gene: TRBJ2-6; clone size: many; V gene: TRBV12-3/TRBV12-4; D gene: .; CDR3 protein: CASEARGSGANVLTF
CDR3 length: 14; J gene: TRBJ1-2; clone size: many; V gene: TRBV7-2; D gene: TRBD1; CDR3 protein: CASSNLDRNYGYTF
CDR3 length: 16; J gene: TRBJ2-5; clone size: once; V gene: TRBV7-2; D gene: TRBD2; CDR3 protein: CASSRTSGGLSYERYF
CDR3 length: 16; J gene: .; clone size: few; V gene: TRBV3-1; D gene: TRBD2; CDR3 protein: CASSLRGRRESETQYF
CDR3 length: 16; J gene: TRBJ2-7; clone size: .; V gene: TRBV7-2; D gene: TRBD1; CDR3 protein: CASSATPDRALYEQYF
CDR3 length: 15; J gene: TRBJ2-1; clone size: .; V gene: TRBV9; D gene: .; CDR3 protein: CASSVAPLRESEQFF